The 3 T cell receptor beta chains listed next were all sequenced from one sample in a study of cytomegalovirus exposure and HLA in healthy donors. The study ran its PCR with 60 Vbeta and 13 Jbeta primers. Sequencing used immunoSEQ multiplex PCR; TCRdb keeps in-frame clones, though not all of them. This sample has about 160,000 clones; around 79% occur once, and the top ten carry about 4.5%. Sequenced input: PBMCs. The source of these receptors is a man aged 40-55 years in good health and CMV-seronegative.

V gene TRBV20-1 combines with J gene TRBJ1-1; a possible D gene is TRBD1 (6 bases). The CDR3 has 11 residues. Between the trimmed V and J ends, which lost 1 base and 8 bases, there was a span of 8 bases. Germline V lookup: CDR1 DFQATT, CDR2 SNEGSKA (reference sequence). The CDR3 region is CSARGQGEAFF. The CDR3 DNA reads TGCAGTGCTAGAGGGCAGGGGGAAGCTTTCTTT.

The V and J genes are TRBV30 and TRBJ1-2, with D maybe TRBD1 (5 bases). Per germline, CDR1 GTSNPN and CDR2 SVGIG (reference sequence). V dropped 5 bases and J dropped 4 bases, with 8 bases sitting between them. The CDR3 is made up of 11 amino acids. Written as DNA, the CDR3 is TGTGCCTGGTGGGGCGGCTATGGCTACACCTTC. Its translation: CAWWGGYGYTF.

This clone has just a few counts. This chain connects TRBV11-2 to TRBJ1-2; TRBD1 is a possible D gene (6 bases). The CDR3 runs 13 residues. Looked up from germline, CDR1 is SGHAT and CDR2 is FQNNGV. V lost 4 bases and J lost 6, with 12 bases in between. The CDR3 region is CASSSRQDNGYTF. The CDR3 region has the DNA TGTGCCAGCAGCTCCCGACAGGATAATGGCTACACCTTC.